One T cell receptor beta chain is described in this entry. V lost 1 base and J 3 bases, leaving 15 bases between the germline ends. The CDR3 contains 16 residues. Germline CDR1 reads MGHRA; CDR2 reads YSYEKL. Produced via immunoSEQ multiplex PCR; TCRdb's table is partial and in-frame only. The data show some 190,000 clones, around 90% seen once. This sample was included in a study of control samples from healthy donors and cancer patients. The chain employs TRBV4-1 and TRBJ1-1; maybe TRBD1 (5 bases). The sequence derives from a man aged 25-45 years in good health. Sequencing was performed on blood. This CDR3 is CASSQGRYTGDTEAFF. The CDR3 nucleotides read TGCGCCAGCAGCCAAGGTCGTTATACGGGGGACACTGAAGCTTTCTTT.